This entry lists 28 T cell receptor beta chains sequenced from one sample in a study of coeliac disease. The data were produced by immunoSEQ multiplex PCR, yet TCRdb's version contains in-frame clones alone and is incomplete. The sample lists 3,000 to 3,500 clones; less than 65% were seen once. Input material: lymphocytes from the gut lamina propria. The receptor set was obtained from a woman aged 45-60 years without celiac disease.

The chain links TRBV18 to TRBJ1-2, with D uncertain. Trimming cost V 2 bases and J 3 bases, with 13 bases left between them. This CDR3 comprises 15 residues. Germline V gene lookup returns CDR1 KGHSH and CDR2 LQKENI. CDR3 sequence: CASSPSTQRDYGYTF. In DNA form, the CDR3 reads TGTGCCAGCTCACCAAGTACTCAACGAGACTATGGCTACACCTTC.

The J gene is TRBJ1-2, the V gene TRBV27; D is unresolved. Germline V CDR1 and CDR2: MNHEY, SMNVEV (reference sequence). The CDR3 has 16 amino acids. The V end lost 6 bases, the J end lost 0 bases, and 17 bases lay between the germline ends. The CDR3 is CASRSEGGAANYGYTF. The CDR3, as DNA: TGTGCCAGCAGGAGCGAGGGAGGAGCCGCTAACTATGGCTACACCTTC.

A few counts support this clone. Here the CDR3 DNA reads TGTGCCAGCAGCTTGACTTCGAGCTCCTACAATGAGCAGTTCTTC. Its translation: CASSLTSSSYNEQFF. This chain uses TRBV7-6 with TRBJ2-1; no clear D gene. The CDR3 runs 15 residues. Per germline, CDR1 SGHVS and CDR2 FNYEAQ. Trimming pared 3 bases from V and 0 bases from J, leaving 9 bases between. Supplemented by reference TRBV7-6 and TRBJ2-1, the full variable domain reads GAGVSQSPRYKVTKRGQDVALRCDPISGHVSLYWYRQALGQGPEFLTYFNYEAQQDKSGLPNDRFSAERPEGSISTLTIQRTEQRDSAMYRCASSLTSSSYNEQFFGPGTRLTVL.

This clone was picked up a small number of times. The chain is built from TRBV11-1 and TRBJ2-2; TRBD2 is a possible D gene (5 bases). The V gene's germline CDR1 is SGHAT and CDR2 FQDESV (reference sequence). Trimming took 5 bases from V and 5 from J, leaving 15 bases between them. CDR3 length: 15 residues. CDR3 region: CASSLRTQPTGELFF. CDR3 nucleotides: TGTGCCAGCAGCCTCCGGACTCAGCCTACCGGGGAGCTGTTTTTT. The full variable domain, its missing parts supplied by reference TRBV11-1 and TRBJ2-2, is EAEVAQSPRYKITEKSQAVAFWCDPISGHATLYWYRQILGQGPELLVQFQDESVVDDSQLPKDRFSAERLKGVDSTLKIQPAELGDSAMYLCASSLRTQPTGELFFGEGSRLTVL.

This sequence joins TRBV5-4 and TRBJ2-2; 11 bases line up with TRBD2. The length of the CDR3 is 16 residues. CDR1 and CDR2 from the germline V gene are SGHNT and YYREEE (reference sequence). The ends lost 4 bases at V and 4 bases at J; junction bases unmatched: 6. CDR3 in amino acids: CASSPSGGRSTGELFF. CDR3 in DNA: TGTGCCAGCAGCCCTAGCGGGGGGCGAAGCACCGGGGAGCTGTTTTTT.

The chain employs TRBV5-6 and TRBJ1-2; 9 nucleotides match TRBD1. The CDR3 contains 17 residues. Germline trimming cut 3 bases from V and 8 bases from J; bases unmatched to any gene: 17. Germline lookup yields CDR1 SGHDT and CDR2 YYEEEE. The CDR3, as DNA: TGTGCCAGCAGCTCATTAGGGACAGGGAGACGGACGGGAGGCTACACCTTC. The encoded protein is CASSSLGTGRRTGGYTF.

The sample holds one count of this clone. The chain couples TRBV6-6 to TRBJ1-1, with D possibly matching TRBD1 (6 bases). Trimming took 7 bases from V and 2 from J, leaving 14 bases between them. The CDR3 covers 14 residues. CDR1 is MNHNY, CDR2 SVGAGI, per germline (reference sequence). This chain's CDR3 is CASNPTGPNTEAFF. CDR3 nucleotide sequence: TGTGCCAGCAATCCGACAGGACCTAACACTGAAGCTTTCTTT.

The J gene is TRBJ1-2, the V gene TRBV2; weak D call: TRBD1 (5 bases). Trimming took off 8 bases at V and 3 bases at J, with 10 bases between the two ends. Germline CDR1 and CDR2: SNHLY and FYNNEI. The CDR3 has 12 amino acids. CDR3 sequence reads: CASGARDYGYTF. DNA of the CDR3: TGTGCCAGCGGGGCGAGAGACTATGGCTACACCTTC. Using reference TRBV2 and TRBJ1-2 for the parts outside the CDR3, the full variable domain is EPEVTQTPSHQVTQMGQEVILRCVPISNHLYFYWYRQILGQKVEFLVSFYNNEISEKSEIFDDQFSVERPDGSNFTLKIRSTKLEDSAMYFCASGARDYGYTFGSGTRLTVV.

The CDR3 region is CASSRDRGFEQYF. The CDR3 DNA reads as TGTGCCAGCAGTCGGGACAGGGGCTTCGAGCAGTACTTC. The chain has TRBV6-4 and TRBJ2-7; 10 bases align to TRBD1. Per the germline V gene, CDR1 is MRHNA and CDR2 is SNTAGT. CDR3 length: 13 residues. The V gene end was trimmed by 5 bases and the J gene end by 6 bases; junction bases not matched to a gene: 4.

V is TRBV27 and J is TRBJ1-2; TRBD1 matches 7 bases. The junction had 7 bases not matched to a gene; V was cut back by 8 bases and J by 4 bases. The CDR3 loop spans 13 amino acids. Germline lookup yields CDR1 MNHEY and CDR2 SMNVEV (reference sequence). Here the CDR3 reads CASHGTEGYGYTF. The CDR3 coding sequence is TGTGCCAGCCACGGGACAGAGGGCTATGGCTACACCTTC.

The chain employs TRBV30 and TRBJ2-7, with 9 nucleotides matching TRBD2. Germline CDR1 reads GTSNPN; CDR2 reads SVGIG (reference sequence). The CDR3 consists of 14 residues. V lost 7 bases and J lost 6; bases outside the gene matches: 13. The CDR3 loop reads CASRPAGGRGEQYF. The CDR3 DNA reads as TGTGCCTCCCGCCCAGCGGGGGGAAGGGGCGAGCAGTACTTC.

The gene calls are TRBV6-6 and TRBJ1-5; D gene uncertain. Trimming stripped 5 bases from V and 2 bases from J, with 13 bases between. Germline loops: CDR1 MNHNY, CDR2 SVGAGI (reference sequence). CDR3 length equals 15 residues. Written as DNA, the CDR3 is TGTGCCAGCAGTCCTAACCGCGGTGGCAATCAGCCCCAGCATTTT. Its translation: CASSPNRGGNQPQHF.

This clone showed up just a few times. This sequence joins TRBV5-1 and TRBJ2-7, with D possibly being TRBD1 (6 bases). V was cut by 0 bases and J by 2 bases, with 9 bases left in between. CDR3 size: 14 residues. CDR1 SGHRS and CDR2 YFSETQ come from the germline V gene. CDR3 in amino acids: CASSLEDRTYEQYF. In nucleotides, the CDR3 is TGCGCCAGCAGCTTGGAGGACAGAACCTACGAGCAGTACTTC.

This clone was seen more than once but under ten times. The same CDR3 also results from other DNA sequences found in this sample. The CDR3 DNA is TGCGCCAGCAGCCAAGGGGCAGGGACAGGGGTTTCACCCCTCCACTTT. Amino acids: CASSQGAGTGVSPLHF. V usage is TRBV4-1 and J usage is TRBJ1-6; 10 nucleotides agree with TRBD1. Germline-derived CDR1 and CDR2 are MGHRA and YSYEKL. This CDR3 has 16 amino acids. V lost 1 base, J lost 9 bases, and 6 bases stayed unmatched.

In its sample, this clone was seen a few times. The chain couples TRBV15 to TRBJ1-2; TRBD1 agrees at 7 bases. The CDR3 has 15 amino acids. Looked up from germline, CDR1 is LNHNV and CDR2 is YYDKDF (reference sequence). Trimming at V came to 0 bases and at J to 4 bases, leaving 5 bases not matched to a gene. CDR3: CATSRDSRQGYGYTF. The CDR3 coding sequence is TGTGCCACCAGCAGAGATTCCCGACAGGGCTATGGCTACACCTTC.

The chain combines TRBV29-1 with TRBJ2-7, with 9 bases that match TRBD1. Looked up from germline, CDR1 is SQVTM and CDR2 is ANQGSEA. The CDR3 totals 14 residues. V shed 4 bases, J shed 0 bases, and the junction held 4 bases outside the gene matches. CDR3 loop: CSVVGDRVSYEQYF. The CDR3 bases are TGCAGCGTTGTAGGGGACAGGGTCTCCTACGAGCAGTACTTC.

This clone was seen a few times. The chain combines TRBV5-1 with TRBJ2-7, with 10 bases aligning to TRBD1. The CDR3 is 13 residues long. The trim removed 4 bases at V and 6 bases at J, leaving 4 bases unmatched. The germline CDR1 and CDR2 sequences are SGHRS and YFSETQ. CDR3 in DNA: TGCGCCAGCAGCACAGGGACAGGGGCCGAGCAGTACTTC. It translates to CASSTGTGAEQYF.

The chain couples TRBV7-2 to TRBJ2-3; D remains ambiguous. The CDR3 is 12 amino acids. The V end was cut by 5 bases, the J end by 8 bases, with 11 bases between. Germline CDR1 and CDR2: SGHTA and FQGNSA. The CDR3: CASSQSPGTQYF. The CDR3 DNA sequence: TGTGCCAGCAGCCAATCCCCCGGTACGCAGTATTTT.

V is TRBV10-2 and J is TRBJ2-6; a weak D match, TRBD2 (6 bases). Trimming took 3 bases from V and 1 from J, leaving 10 bases between them. CDR3 length: 16 residues. Germline V gene data show CDR1 as WSHSY and CDR2 as SAAADI. The CDR3 reads CASSDSGGSGANVLTF. The CDR3 DNA is TGCGCCAGCAGTGACTCCGGAGGGTCTGGGGCCAACGTCCTGACTTTC.

This chain uses TRBV4-1 with TRBJ1-1; 8 nucleotides align to TRBD1. Trimming at V came to 2 bases and at J to 6 bases, leaving 5 bases not matched to a gene. This CDR3 is 14 amino acids long. Germline CDR1 reads MGHRA; CDR2 reads YSYEKL. Written as DNA, the CDR3 is TGCGCCAGCAGCCAAACCGACAGGGGCCCTGAAGCTTTCTTT. Amino acids: CASSQTDRGPEAFF.

The chain carries TRBV11-3 and TRBJ2-2; 10 bases are a match to TRBD1. The CDR3 runs 15 residues. CDR1 SGHNT and CDR2 YENEEA come from the germline V gene. V lost 5 bases, J lost 3 bases, and 3 bases stayed unmatched. The CDR3 nucleotides are TGTGCCAGCAGCCACGGACAGGGGGACACCGGGGAGCTGTTTTTT. This encodes CASSHGQGDTGELFF.

The V gene is TRBV9, the J gene TRBJ2-7; TRBD2 matches at 7 bases. The V and J ends lost 0 bases and 0 bases, in that order; junction bases with no gene match: 6. This CDR3 comprises 16 residues. Per germline, CDR1 SGDLS and CDR2 YYNGEE. The CDR3 region is CASSVGDGGSSYEQYF. DNA of the CDR3: TGTGCCAGCAGCGTAGGGGACGGGGGGAGCTCCTACGAGCAGTACTTC. Full variable domain (outside the CDR3, taken from reference TRBV9 and TRBJ2-7): DSGVTQTPKHLITATGQRVTLRCSPRSGDLSVYWYQQSLDQGLQFLIQYYNGEERAKGNILERFSAQQFPDLHSELNLSSLELGDSALYFCASSVGDGGSSYEQYFGPGTRLTVT.

This sequence joins TRBV30 and TRBJ2-7; D is perhaps TRBD1 (6 bases). The CDR3 sequence is 16 residues long. Looked up from germline, CDR1 is GTSNPN and CDR2 is SVGIG (reference sequence). V lost 0 bases, J lost 0 bases, and 15 bases lay in between. CDR3 coding DNA: TGTGCCTGGAGTGTACGACAAACAGGGATCTCCTACGAGCAGTACTTC. It codes for CAWSVRQTGISYEQYF.

This clone is large. V is TRBV5-4 and J is TRBJ1-3, with a tentative D call TRBD1 (5 bases). The CDR3 consists of 14 residues. Trimming took 3 bases from V and 0 from J, leaving 7 bases between them. Germline CDR1 is SGHNT and CDR2 is YYREEE (reference sequence). For the CDR3, the DNA is TGTGCCAGCAGCTGGGGCCTCTCTGGAAACACCATATATTTT. Protein sequence: CASSWGLSGNTIYF.

The V and J genes are TRBV2 and TRBJ2-7; 15 positions match TRBD2. CDR1 SNHLY and CDR2 FYNNEI come from the germline V gene. This CDR3 is built from 18 residues. V lost 7 bases, J lost 2 bases, and 12 bases stayed unmatched. The CDR3 sequence is CASIKGLAGGPRTYEQYF. The CDR3 DNA reads as TGTGCCAGCATAAAAGGACTAGCGGGGGGGCCTCGAACCTACGAGCAGTACTTC.

This clone has a handful of counts. The J gene is TRBJ1-5, the V gene TRBV2; TRBD1 agrees at 9 bases. In germline, CDR1 is SNHLY, CDR2 FYNNEI. This CDR3 region has 16 residues. V was clipped by 4 bases and J by 3 bases; unmatched bases: 7. The CDR3 spells CASSGTGGDDNQPQHF. CDR3 sequence (DNA): TGTGCCAGCAGTGGAACAGGGGGCGACGACAATCAGCCCCAGCATTTT.

The chain links TRBV5-1 to TRBJ2-7; a possible D gene is TRBD1 (7 bases). V lost 4 bases, J lost 3 bases, and 23 bases lay in between. This CDR3 is built from 17 residues. CDR1 SGHRS and CDR2 YFSETQ come from the germline V gene. In DNA form, the CDR3 reads TGCGCCAGCAGCGTATACTCGCGGGACAGCGCCTTCTACGAGCAGTACTTC. Its translation: CASSVYSRDSAFYEQYF.

The chain couples TRBV27 to TRBJ2-3; 8 bases match TRBD2. The CDR3 length is 18 residues. Germline V CDR1 and CDR2: MNHEY, SMNVEV (reference sequence). After removal of 4 bases from V and 0 bases from J, the junction contained 12 bases not matched to a gene. For the CDR3, the DNA is TGTGCCAGCAGTTCATACCGGGGGGGTATTATTAGCACAGATACGCAGTATTTT. This codes for CASSSYRGGIISTDTQYF.